This T cell receptor (beta chain) came from a study of molecular identifiers for immune sequencing clone quantification. General study findings and limits: Over 98% of CMV-specific effector molecules, but under 1% of naive ones, were in clones above 20 copies.

It was from roughly 21,000 to 960,000 sorted cells, with 10%, 30% or 50% RNA, that naive CD8 libraries came. When naive CD8 T cells were sorted, they were gated as CD8+CD4-CCR7+CD45RA+. This CDR3 is 17 amino acids long. CDR1 and CDR2 (germline): MDHEN, SYDVKM. V gave up 6 bases and J gave up 2 bases, with 21 bases separating them. There are many counts of this clonotype. The antigen remains undetermined. One entry per CDR3 protein results from TCRdb running MiXCR on the PCR reads. Of some 320,000 distinct CDR3 sequences in the sample, 20% to 25% were seen once. The chain is built from TRBV28 and TRBJ2-3; possibly TRBD1 for D (5 bases). This clonotype was sampled from a human donor in good health. Some libraries in this study had Jurkat cell RNA spiked in. The sample was naive CD8+ T cells from blood, with Jurkat cell RNA spiked in. The subset: FACS-sorted CD8+CD4-CCR7+CD45RA+ naive T cells. DNA of the CDR3: TGTGCCAGCAGCTTACCGACAGTTGGGCCTGACACAGATACGCAGTATTTT. It codes for CASSLPTVGPDTDTQYF.